The 4 T cell receptor beta chains below were found in one sample sequenced in a study of Ad26.COV2.S vaccination and SARS-CoV-2 variants listed by TCRdb under 2021. Library method: the immunoSEQ multiplex PCR assay. TCRdb re-hosts the immuneACCESS table, in-frame sequences only. Its copies lack some clones; in the studies checked, an unresolved V gene accounts for under half of them, and the cause for the rest is not known. Present in this sample are hundreds of thousands of clones, just over 90% of which were seen just once. Jointly, the top ten make up roughly 3.9% of the sample. The time point label corresponds to: individuals recovered from natural SARS-CoV-2 infection. The input for sequencing was peripheral blood, taken after recovery from COVID-19. These TCRs come from a human donor who had recovered from COVID-19.

CDR3 region: CASSLRELMYGYTF. DNA of the CDR3: TGTGCCAGCAGCTTGAGGGAGCTGATGTATGGCTACACCTTC. The chain employs TRBV7-9 and TRBJ1-2; D remains unclear. Germline-derived CDR1 and CDR2 are SEHNR and FQNEAQ (reference sequence). This CDR3 spans 14 amino acids. V was shortened by 3 bases and J by 5 bases, with 13 bases between the two germline ends.

This chain joins TRBV13 and TRBJ2-5; 8 bases map to TRBD2. V lost 1 base and J lost 0; bases outside the gene matches: 4. Germline V gene sequence: CDR1 PRHDT, CDR2 FYEKMQ (reference sequence). The CDR3 is 16 residues long. The CDR3 coding sequence is TGTGCCAGCAGCTTAGCTGGGCGGGGGGACCAAGAGACCCAGTACTTC. Translating gives CASSLAGRGDQETQYF. Combining the CDR3 with reference TRBV13 and TRBJ2-5 gives the whole variable domain AAGVIQSPRHLIKEKRETATLKCYPIPRHDTVYWYQQGPGQDPQFLISFYEKMQSDKGSIPDRFSAQQFSDYHSELNMSSLELGDSALYFCASSLAGRGDQETQYFGPGTRLLVL.

The rearrangement joins TRBV6-5 to TRBJ1-2; D might be TRBD1 (6 bases). CDR1 and CDR2 from the germline V gene are MNHEY and SVGAGI. This CDR3 is 12 amino acids long. V gave up 8 bases and J gave up 3 bases, with 10 bases separating them. CDR3: CASSGDDYGYTF. The DNA for the CDR3 is TGTGCCAGCTCAGGGGACGACTATGGCTACACCTTC.

This chain connects TRBV4-3 to TRBJ1-1; D remains unclear. Between the trimmed V and J ends, which lost 0 bases and 5 bases, there was a span of 13 bases. CDR1 LGHNA and CDR2 YSLEER come from the germline V gene. There are 15 residues in the CDR3. CDR3 in amino acids: CASSQDREGRTEAFF. The CDR3 coding sequence is TGCGCCAGCAGCCAAGATCGGGAAGGTAGGACTGAAGCTTTCTTT.